The 20 T cell receptor beta chains given below trace back to one sample, sequenced in a study of OX40 agonist ivuxolimab in advanced cancers. Here immunoSEQ multiplex PCR was the method, and the copy in TCRdb shows in-frame clones only, minus some. The table has some 66,000 clones, roughly 76% seen once. The sample was CD4+ or CD8+ T cells sorted from blood, taken in a trial of the OX40 agonist ivuxolimab. Receptor source: an adult with an advanced solid tumor such as melanoma, head and neck, liver or kidney cancer.

The CDR3 coding sequence is TGTGCCAGCAGTCGCACCGGGAGAAACACTGAAGCTTTCTTT. Translating gives CASSRTGRNTEAFF. The V call is TRBV6-5, the J call TRBJ1-1; the D is unclear. Between the trimmed V and J ends, which lost 5 bases and 2 bases, there was a span of 12 bases. This CDR3 has 14 amino acids. The germline V gene has CDR1 MNHEY and CDR2 SVGAGI.

V and J are TRBV5-1 and TRBJ2-6, with 10 positions matching TRBD2. J was trimmed by 1 base and V by 5 bases; bases with no gene match: 6. Germline V gene data show CDR1 as SGHRS and CDR2 as YFSETQ. CDR3 size: 17 residues. CDR3 sequence (DNA): TGCGCCAGCAGGCGGACTAGCGGTTTTTCTGGGGCCAACGTCCTGACTTTC. It specifies CASRRTSGFSGANVLTF.

This clone was seen just once. This rearrangement joins TRBV30 to TRBJ1-5, with D maybe TRBD1 (5 bases). Per germline, CDR1 GTSNPN and CDR2 SVGIG (reference sequence). The CDR3 has 13 residues. Trimming removed 5 bases at V and 8 bases at J, with 16 bases between. Here the CDR3 DNA reads TGTGCCTGGGGGACTGACCCCAGGGAGCCCCAGCATTTT. Residues: CAWGTDPREPQHF. Combining the CDR3 with reference TRBV30 and TRBJ1-5 gives the whole variable domain SQTIHQWPATLVQPVGSPLSLECTVEGTSNPNLYWYRQAAGRGLQLLFYSVGIGQISSEVPQNLSASRPQDRQFILSSKKLLLSDSGFYLCAWGTDPREPQHFGDGTRLSIL.

V usage is TRBV5-1 and J usage is TRBJ1-5; a possible D gene is TRBD1 (6 bases). Germline V CDR1 and CDR2: SGHRS, YFSETQ. V was trimmed by 0 bases and J by 3 bases, leaving 10 bases between them. CDR3 length: 15 residues. CDR3 DNA: TGCGCCAGCAGCTTGGCGGGGGGCGACAATCAGCCCCAGCATTTT. Translating gives CASSLAGGDNQPQHF. The variable domain in full, completed from reference TRBV5-1 and TRBJ1-5, reads KAGVTQTPRYLIKTRGQQVTLSCSPISGHRSVSWYQQTPGQGLQFLFEYFSETQRNKGNFPGRFSGRQFSNSRSEMNVSTLELGDSALYLCASSLAGGDNQPQHFGDGTRLSIL.

A few counts support this clone. The CDR3 nucleotides read TGTGCCAGCAGCCAAGATCTTCGAGACCGTTCACCCCTCCACTTT. This translates into CASSQDLRDRSPLHF. The V call is TRBV4-2, the J call TRBJ1-6, with D hard to call. The CDR3 sequence is 15 residues long. V lost 0 bases and J 9 bases, leaving 12 bases between the germline ends. Germline CDR1 and CDR2: LGHNA and YNFKEQ.

This rearrangement joins TRBV5-6 to TRBJ2-3, with TRBD1 matching 9 bases. The germline CDR1 and CDR2 sequences are SGHDT and YYEEEE. Unmatched junction bases numbered 17, after V lost 3 bases and J lost 6 bases. The CDR3 covers 18 residues. The DNA of the CDR3 is TGTGCCAGCAGCTCGCGGAAGAGACCGGACAGGGGCGCGGATACGCAGTATTTT. This gives the protein CASSSRKRPDRGADTQYF.

The chain is built from TRBV10-3 and TRBJ1-4, with a tentative D call TRBD1 (6 bases). The CDR3 runs to 13 residues. Germline V lookup: CDR1 ENHRY, CDR2 SYGVKD. The V end was cut by 8 bases, the J end by 5 bases, with 12 bases between. The CDR3 loop is CAIGGGVNEKLFF. DNA for the CDR3: TGTGCCATCGGAGGGGGGGTAAATGAAAAACTGTTTTTT.

J is TRBJ1-1 and V is TRBV5-1; TRBD1 matches 7 bases. Trimming removed 4 bases from V and 2 bases from J; junction bases left unmatched: 11. CDR1 is SGHRS and CDR2 is YFSETQ in the germline V gene. This CDR3 is built from 16 residues. The CDR3 protein is CASSRSQGIVNTEAFF. For the CDR3, the DNA is TGCGCCAGCAGCAGATCACAGGGGATTGTAAACACTGAAGCTTTCTTT.

The chain combines TRBV29-1 with TRBJ2-1, with TRBD1 matching 7 bases. The CDR3 has 16 residues. Germline V gene lookup returns CDR1 SQVTM and CDR2 ANQGSEA. V shed 7 bases and J 5 bases; nucleotides not matched to a gene: 17. The CDR3 loop is CSAPRAGQVGHNEQFF. In DNA form, the CDR3 reads TGCAGCGCCCCCCGAGCTGGACAGGTAGGACACAATGAGCAGTTCTTC.

This clone has just a few counts. This rearrangement joins TRBV7-2 to TRBJ1-1, with a possible D match to TRBD1 (5 bases). CDR3 length: 13 residues. Germline V lookup: CDR1 SGHTA, CDR2 FQGNSA. Trimming removed 3 bases at V and 5 bases at J, with 10 bases between. CDR3 loop: CASSFVGGTEAFF. In DNA, the CDR3 is TGTGCCAGCAGCTTTGTTGGGGGAACTGAAGCTTTCTTT.

The genes are TRBV28 and TRBJ1-2; D unclear. This CDR3 has 12 amino acids. Trimming removed 1 base at V and 6 bases at J, with 6 bases between. Germline CDR1 is MDHEN and CDR2 is SYDVKM. The CDR3 region has the DNA TGTGCCAGCAGTTTATCACAGCATGGCTACACCTTC. Translation gives CASSLSQHGYTF.

This clone was counted only a few times. The gene calls are TRBV11-2 and TRBJ2-7; the D gene is possibly TRBD2 (6 bases). The ends were cut back, 1 base at V and 7 bases at J, with 14 bases in the middle. Germline loops: CDR1 SGHAT, CDR2 FQNNGV. The length of the CDR3 is 14 residues. The CDR3 region has the DNA TGTGCCAGCAGCTTAGTTTTGCGGGGCCTAGAGCAGTACTTC. It encodes CASSLVLRGLEQYF.

This clone was recorded only once. The chain recombines TRBV6-5 with TRBJ1-1; 7 bases agree with TRBD1. The CDR3 loop spans 14 amino acids. V dropped 6 bases and J dropped 0; count of bases not matched to a gene: 4. Looked up from germline, CDR1 is MNHEY and CDR2 is SVGAGI. The CDR3 bases are TGTGCCAGCAGAGGACAGGTCCTGAACACTGAAGCTTTCTTT. Translating it yields CASRGQVLNTEAFF.

The chain uses TRBV18 and TRBJ2-3; TRBD1 matches 7 bases. Germline loops: CDR1 KGHSH, CDR2 LQKENI. J gave up 0 bases and V 6 bases, and 3 bases lay outside the gene matches. This CDR3 comprises 14 residues. CDR3 sequence reads: CASSRDSSTDTQYF. CDR3 in DNA: TGTGCCAGCTCTCGGGACAGTAGCACAGATACGCAGTATTTT.

This chain links TRBV5-1 with TRBJ2-1, with 8 bases lining up with TRBD1. J lost 7 bases, V lost 7 bases, and 7 bases had no gene match. The CDR3 has 13 residues. Germline CDR1 is SGHRS and CDR2 is YFSETQ. The CDR3 DNA reads as TGCGCCAGCGCACAGGGGGGAAGGAATGAGCAGTTCTTC. It encodes CASAQGGRNEQFF.

The genes are TRBV7-9 and TRBJ1-6; D unresolved. Germline CDR1 is SEHNR and CDR2 is FQNEAQ (reference sequence). This CDR3 comprises 12 residues. V was shortened by 3 bases and J by 11 bases, with 8 bases between the two germline ends. Here the CDR3 reads CASSLAATPLHF. The CDR3 DNA reads TGTGCCAGCAGCTTGGCCGCAACACCCCTCCACTTT.

The J gene is TRBJ2-7, the V gene TRBV11-3; the D gene is possibly TRBD2 (6 bases). This CDR3 contains 15 residues. Trimming removed 6 bases at V and 6 bases at J, with 21 bases between. Germline assignment: CDR1 SGHNT and CDR2 YENEEA. The CDR3 DNA sequence: TGTGCCAGCAGACACCCGGGACTCGAGTTCTCCGAGCAGTACTTC. This translates into CASRHPGLEFSEQYF.

Only one count was recorded for this clone. V usage is TRBV4-1 and J usage is TRBJ1-5; the match to TRBD1 covers 7 bases. J lost 3 bases, V lost 2 bases, and 10 bases had no gene match. The CDR3 consists of 17 residues. Looked up from germline, CDR1 is MGHRA and CDR2 is YSYEKL. The CDR3, as DNA: TGCGCCAGCAGCCAACCGACAGGGAGCCTCTCCAATCAGCCCCAGCATTTT. Translated: CASSQPTGSLSNQPQHF.

The chain combines TRBV30 with TRBJ1-4; no clear D gene. CDR3 length: 10 amino acids. V lost 5 bases and J lost 8, with 6 bases in between. Germline CDR1 is GTSNPN and CDR2 is SVGIG (reference sequence). The CDR3 reads CAWGGEKLFF. Here the CDR3 DNA reads TGTGCCTGGGGAGGGGAAAAACTGTTTTTT.

The chain couples TRBV9 to TRBJ1-4, with D possibly TRBD1 on 6 matching bases. V was trimmed by 4 bases and J by 6 bases, leaving 13 bases between them. The CDR3 sequence is 14 residues long. Germline V CDR1 and CDR2: SGDLS, YYNGEE. CDR3 DNA: TGTGCCAGCAGCCCCAGGGGCGGAGATGAAAAACTGTTTTTT. It yields the protein CASSPRGGDEKLFF.